The clone carrying this T cell receptor beta chain has a single count. The antigen remains unidentified. The CDR3 runs 16 residues. Germline loops: CDR1 MDHEN, CDR2 SYDVKM. V shed 5 bases, J shed 1 base, and the junction held 7 bases outside the gene matches. This record comes from a study of beta chain features in type 1 diabetes. Background on the study: Patients shared similar age, gender and cell yields with healthy donors. Study results and limitations: Type 1 diabetes patients had TCRB CDR3s that were shorter (moderately but significantly so) in all four CD4+ subsets. Within the patient group, naive, central memory and Treg TCRB repertoires appeared more similar to each other than within healthy donors.

CD45RO/CCR7/CD25/CD127/CD95/CD27 sorting isolated CD4+ naive, central memory, regulatory and stem cell-like memory cells. Expressed TCRB transcripts were sequenced after all isolated RNA was converted to cDNA. The data were produced by immunoSEQ multiplex PCR, yet TCRdb's version contains in-frame clones alone and is incomplete. Seen here are more than 250,000 clones, roughly 20% observed once, and the top ten hold around 0.028%. The rearrangement joins TRBV28 to TRBJ1-5; TRBD1 matches at 8 bases. The origin of this receptor is a woman between 40 and 50 years old with type 1 diabetes. Sequencing was performed on naive CD4+ T cells from blood. The CDR3: CASSPGGYSSNQPQHF. CDR3 in DNA: TGTGCCAGCAGTCCAGGGGGCTATTCAAGCAATCAGCCCCAGCATTTT.